These T cell receptor beta chains were read from a single sample in a study of Ad26.COV2.S vaccination and SARS-CoV-2 variants. Libraries were prepared by immunoSEQ multiplex PCR; TCRdb keeps only in-frame clonotypes and omits some of them. The repertoire holds under 300,000 clones, approximately 88% seen once, with under 3% in the top ten. The material was peripheral blood, obtained in a trial of Ad26.COV2.S vaccine versus placebo. Source of these receptors: a person aged 18-60 years who received the Ad26.COV2.S COVID-19 vaccine or a placebo. CDR3s include the opening cysteine and the closing phenylalanine or tryptophan. The D gene is left open where the match is weak. A clone size is listed for some rows: how often the clone was seen (once, few, many), or a class if it is expanded.

.	TRBV30	TRBJ1-1	.	CAWSWGREAFF	TGTGCCTGGAGTTGGGGCAGGGAAGCTTTCTTT
.	TRBV10-3	TRBJ1-2	.	CANSDVTDYGYTF	TGTGCCAACTCGGACGTAACCGACTATGGCTACACCTTC
.	TRBV2	TRBJ1-4	TRBD1	CASSRGTATNEKLFF	TGTGCCAGCAGCCGTGGGACAGCAACTAATGAAAAACTGTTTTTT
.	TRBV14	TRBJ1-6	.	CASSQEVSGSPLHF	TGTGCCAGCAGCCAAGAGGTTTCGGGTTCACCCCTCCACTTT
.	TRBV6-1	TRBJ1-6	TRBD1	CASSEMGQYSPLHF	TGTGCCAGCAGTGAGATGGGACAGTATTCACCCCTCCACTTT
.	TRBV11-2	TRBJ2-2	.	CASSLGGVNTGELFF	TGTGCCAGCAGCTTAGGTGGGGTCAACACCGGGGAGCTGTTTTTT
.	TRBV2	TRBJ1-6	.	CASSVEGPSGGRQAALHF	TGTGCCAGCAGTGTAGAGGGGCCGTCTGGGGGCCGGCAGGCAGCCCTCCACTTT
few	TRBV4-3	TRBJ1-2	TRBD1	CASSQELPFEGARSYGYTF	TGCGCCAGCAGCCAAGAACTCCCTTTTGAGGGGGCGCGGAGCTATGGCTACACCTTC
once	TRBV5-3	TRBJ1-5	.	CARSLNQPQHF	TGTGCCAGAAGCTTAAATCAGCCCCAGCATTTT
many	TRBV29-1	TRBJ2-3	.	CSVEGEGQGTDTQYF	TGCAGCGTTGAGGGGGAGGGACAGGGCACAGATACGCAGTATTTT
.	TRBV6-6	TRBJ2-6	.	CASSPSGGGTNVLTF	TGTGCCAGCAGTCCTTCGGGTGGAGGGACCAACGTCCTGACTTTC
.	TRBV3-1/TRBV3-2	TRBJ1-2	.	CASSQVRGNYGYTF	TGTGCCAGCAGCCAAGTACGGGGGAACTATGGCTACACCTTC
once	TRBV7-8	TRBJ2-7	.	CASSPRAGGVSYEQYF	TGTGCCAGCAGCCCTCGGGCCGGGGGAGTCTCCTACGAGCAGTACTTC
.	TRBV10-3	TRBJ2-3	TRBD1	CAISESRVGTGGLADTQYF	TGTGCCATCAGTGAGTCGAGAGTTGGGACAGGGGGCTTAGCAGATACGCAGTATTTT
.	TRBV25-1	TRBJ2-1	TRBD2	CASSGLGTIYNEQFF	TGTGCCAGCAGTGGACTTGGGACTATCTACAATGAGCAGTTCTTC
.	TRBV30	TRBJ1-1	.	CAWSVTSRAFF	TGTGCCTGGAGTGTAACTTCAAGGGCTTTCTTT
.	TRBV7-9	TRBJ1-2	.	CASSQDTNYGYTF	TGTGCCAGCAGCCAAGACACTAACTATGGCTACACCTTC
.	TRBV4-3	TRBJ2-3	TRBD2	CASSQDSRTSSTDTQYF	TGCGCCAGCAGCCAAGATAGTAGGACTAGCTCAACTGATACGCAGTATTTT
.	TRBV4-1	TRBJ2-5	TRBD2	CASSQDPRGRLAQYF	TGCGCCAGCAGCCAAGATCCTCGCGGGAGGTTGGCCCAGTACTTC
.	TRBV6-5	TRBJ1-2	.	CASSRGVTYGYTF	TGTGCCAGCTCGAGGGGAGTCACTTATGGCTACACCTTC
.	TRBV6-4	TRBJ1-1	.	CASSDPILGEAFF	TGTGCCAGCAGTGACCCTATTTTGGGCGAAGCTTTCTTT
.	TRBV25-1	TRBJ1-1	.	CASSDLPPEKAFF	TGTGCCAGCAGTGACCTCCCCCCGGAGAAAGCTTTCTTT
.	TRBV19	TRBJ1-2	.	CASRGQLRWGGYTF	TGTGCCAGTAGAGGACAGCTGAGATGGGGTGGCTACACCTTC
.	TRBV30	TRBJ2-7	TRBD1	CAWSVWDRGLGEQYF	TGTGCCTGGAGTGTATGGGACAGGGGGCTTGGCGAGCAGTACTTC
.	TRBV3-1/TRBV3-2	TRBJ1-2	TRBD1	CASSPSDRGYYGYTF	TGTGCCAGCAGCCCCTCGGACAGGGGGTACTATGGCTACACCTTC
.	TRBV4-3	TRBJ2-3	.	CASSGTTGRGFTSTDTQYF	TGCGCCAGCAGCGGGACGACGGGTAGGGGATTTACTAGCACAGATACGCAGTATTTT
.	TRBV4-3	TRBJ1-3	.	CASSLTGLSSGNTIYF	TGCGCCAGCAGCCTCACAGGGCTCTCCTCTGGAAACACCATATATTTT
.	TRBV6-2/TRBV6-3	TRBJ2-2	.	CASSYLASRNTGELFF	TGTGCCAGCAGTTACCTGGCTAGCCGTAACACCGGGGAGCTGTTTTTT
.	TRBV6-2/TRBV6-3	TRBJ1-4	.	CASSYGSTASWLFF	TGTGCCAGCAGTTATGGAAGTACGGCCTCGTGGCTGTTTTTT
.	TRBV18	TRBJ1-3	.	CASSPPGTSGNTIYF	TGTGCCAGCTCACCCCCCGGCACCTCTGGAAACACCATATATTTT
.	TRBV7-3	TRBJ1-1	TRBD1	CASSSDRETEAFF	TGTGCCAGCAGCTCGGACAGGGAAACTGAAGCTTTCTTT
.	TRBV11-2	TRBJ2-1	.	CASSLGGSYNEQFF	TGTGCCAGCAGCTTAGGTGGCTCCTACAATGAGCAGTTCTTC
.	TRBV6-2/TRBV6-3	TRBJ1-2	.	CASSYSGQVTSYGDGYTF	TGTGCCAGCAGTTACTCCGGGCAGGTTACTTCGTATGGGGATGGCTACACCTTC
.	TRBV5-6	TRBJ1-5	.	CASSLGAGNQPQHF	TGTGCCAGCAGCTTGGGAGCCGGCAATCAGCCCCAGCATTTT
.	TRBV5-1	TRBJ2-2	.	CASSPRDYTGELFF	TGCGCCAGCAGCCCCCGGGATTACACCGGGGAGCTGTTTTTT
.	TRBV27	TRBJ2-3	.	CASSLIGADTQYF	TGTGCCAGCAGTTTAATCGGCGCAGATACGCAGTATTTT
.	TRBV6-5	TRBJ2-2	.	CASTQRTADTGELFF	TGTGCCAGCACCCAGCGTACGGCGGACACCGGGGAGCTGTTTTTT
.	TRBV29-1	TRBJ1-2	.	CSVEDPGRGSNYGYTF	TGCAGCGTTGAAGATCCAGGGAGGGGGTCTAACTATGGCTACACCTTC
.	TRBV19	TRBJ2-7	.	CASSIEAFYEQYF	TGTGCCAGTAGTATAGAGGCATTCTACGAGCAGTACTTC
.	TRBV6-6	TRBJ2-2	.	CASSQGPARWTGELFF	TGTGCCAGCAGTCAAGGGCCTGCTAGGTGGACCGGGGAGCTGTTTTTT